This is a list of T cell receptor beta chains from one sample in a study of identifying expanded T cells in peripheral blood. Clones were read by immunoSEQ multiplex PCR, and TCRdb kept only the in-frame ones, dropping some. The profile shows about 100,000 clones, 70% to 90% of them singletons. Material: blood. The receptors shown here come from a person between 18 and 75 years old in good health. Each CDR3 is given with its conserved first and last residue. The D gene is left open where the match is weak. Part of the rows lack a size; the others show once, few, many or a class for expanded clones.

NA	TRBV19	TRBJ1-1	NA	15	TGTGCCAGTAGTAGGTCTTCTCGAGGGGACACTGAAGCTTTCTTT	CASSRSSRGDTEAFF
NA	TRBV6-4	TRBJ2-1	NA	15	TGTGCCAGCAGTGCCAGGACAGACAAATACAATGAGCAGTTCTTC	CASSARTDKYNEQFF
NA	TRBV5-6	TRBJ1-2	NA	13	TGTGCCAGCAGCTTGCGACACCTCTATGGCTACACCTTC	CASSLRHLYGYTF
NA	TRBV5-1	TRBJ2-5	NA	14	TGCGCCAGCAGCTTGGTAGGTGGTCGGGAGACCCAGTACTTC	CASSLVGGRETQYF
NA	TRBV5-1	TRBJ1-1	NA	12	TGCGCCAGCAGCCCGGGAGATGCTGAAGCTTTCTTT	CASSPGDAEAFF
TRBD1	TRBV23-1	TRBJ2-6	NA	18	TGCGCCAGCAGTCAACGGACAGGGCTCATCCTGGGGGCCAACGTCCTGACTTTC	CASSQRTGLILGANVLTF
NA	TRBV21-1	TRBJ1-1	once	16	TGTGCCAGCAGCTGCCGGACAGGGGGTTCATCCACTGAAGCTTTCTTT	CASSCRTGGSSTEAFF
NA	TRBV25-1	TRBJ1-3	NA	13	TGTGCCAGCAGTGGGGGTATTGGAAACACCATATATTTT	CASSGGIGNTIYF
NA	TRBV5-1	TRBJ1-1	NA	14	TGCGCCAGCAGCTTGGGAATAGGGGCCACTGAAGCTTTCTTT	CASSLGIGATEAFF
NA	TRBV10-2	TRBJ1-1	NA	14	TGCGCCAGCATCGGGGCGGGGAGCAACACTGAAGCTTTCTTT	CASIGAGSNTEAFF
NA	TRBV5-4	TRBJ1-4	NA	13	TGTGCCAGCAGCTTCTGGGCGGATGAAAAACTGTTTTTT	CASSFWADEKLFF
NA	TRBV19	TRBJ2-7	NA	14	TGTGCCAGTAGTATAGGCCCTGACTCCGGGGAGCAGTACTTC	CASSIGPDSGEQYF
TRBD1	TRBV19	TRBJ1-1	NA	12	TGTGCCAGTATATCGACAGGGAGGAAAGCTTTCTTT	CASISTGRKAFF
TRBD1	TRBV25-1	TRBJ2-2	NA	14	TGTGCCAGCGAGGACAGGGGTAAAACCGGGGAGCTGTTTTTT	CASEDRGKTGELFF
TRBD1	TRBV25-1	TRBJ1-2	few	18	TGTGCCAGCAGTGGGACTTTCGAGGGGACAGGCTTGGACTATGGCTACACCTTC	CASSGTFEGTGLDYGYTF
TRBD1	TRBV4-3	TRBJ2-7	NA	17	TGCGCCAGCAGCCCATCCAAGGGGGCTGGATATCTAGACGAGCAGTACTTC	CASSPSKGAGYLDEQYF
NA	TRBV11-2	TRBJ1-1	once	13	TGTGCCAGCATTTCGGCGGGGGGACGTGAAGCTTTCTTT	CASISAGGREAFF
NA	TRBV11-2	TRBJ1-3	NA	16	TGTGCCAGCAGCCGAGCGCTGGGCCTAAGTGGAAACACCATATATTTT	CASSRALGLSGNTIYF
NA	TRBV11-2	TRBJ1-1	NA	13	TGTGCCAGCAGCTCGACAGCGAACACTGAAGCTTTCTTT	CASSSTANTEAFF
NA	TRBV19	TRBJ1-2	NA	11	TGTGCCAGTAGTACGGGCCTCAGCTACACCTTC	CASSTGLSYTF
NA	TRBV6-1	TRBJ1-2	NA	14	TGTGCCAGCACCGCCACGACAGGCTTCTATGGCTACACCTTC	CASTATTGFYGYTF
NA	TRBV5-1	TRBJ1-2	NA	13	TGCGCCAGCAGCTTCACAGGGCATGATGGCTACACCTTC	CASSFTGHDGYTF
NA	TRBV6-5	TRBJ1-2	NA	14	TGTGCCGTCCGCCCGGGACAATATCGCTATGGCTACACCTTC	CAVRPGQYRYGYTF
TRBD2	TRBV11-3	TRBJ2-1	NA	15	TGTGCCAGCAGCCTAGGGACTAGCGGCTACAATGAGCAGTTCTTC	CASSLGTSGYNEQFF
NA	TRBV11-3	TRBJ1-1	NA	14	TGTGCCAGCAGCCCCTCTGGGGGCCGCACTGAAGCTTTCTTT	CASSPSGGRTEAFF
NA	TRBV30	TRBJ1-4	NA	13	TGTGCCTGGGATAAGGTGGCTAATGAAAAACTGTTTTTT	CAWDKVANEKLFF
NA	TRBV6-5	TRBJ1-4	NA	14	TGTGCCAGCAGTTACCTTCGTCTGGTTGAAAAACTGTTTTTT	CASSYLRLVEKLFF
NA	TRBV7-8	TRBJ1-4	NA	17	TGTGCCAGCAGCCGGACAATAGGGGCAGGGACGGGAGAAAAACTGTTTTTT	CASSRTIGAGTGEKLFF
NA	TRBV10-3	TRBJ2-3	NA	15	TGTGCCATCAGTGAGTCCCAGGACAGCACAGATACGCAGTATTTT	CAISESQDSTDTQYF
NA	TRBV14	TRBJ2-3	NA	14	TGTGCCAGCAGCCAAGAGGTACGCACAGATACGCAGTATTTT	CASSQEVRTDTQYF
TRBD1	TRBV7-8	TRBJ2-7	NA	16	TGTGCCAGCAGCAAGACTACAGGGGGCGTCGGATACGAGCAGTACTTC	CASSKTTGGVGYEQYF
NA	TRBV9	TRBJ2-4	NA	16	TGTGCCAGCAGCGTAGATATAGGGTCACCCAAAAACATTCAGTACTTC	CASSVDIGSPKNIQYF
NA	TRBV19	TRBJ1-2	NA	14	TGTGCCAGTAGCCTCCGTGGATATCTCGATGGCTACACCTTC	CASSLRGYLDGYTF
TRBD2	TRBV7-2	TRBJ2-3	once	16	TGTGCCAGCAGCTTGACACCGGGGACTACCACAGATACGCAGTATTTT	CASSLTPGTTTDTQYF
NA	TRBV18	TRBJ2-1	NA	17	TGTGCCAGCTCACCACAGATGGGCGACAACTCCTACAATGAGCAGTTCTTC	CASSPQMGDNSYNEQFF
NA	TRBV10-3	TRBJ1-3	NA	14	TGTGCCATCAGCTCGACCGTCGGTTCCGACACCATATATTTT	CAISSTVGSDTIYF
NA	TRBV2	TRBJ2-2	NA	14	TGTGCCAGCGGAACAGGGTGGGAAACCGGGGAGCTGTTTTTT	CASGTGWETGELFF
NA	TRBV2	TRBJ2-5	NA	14	TGTGCCAGTAGTCGGGGGGCAGACCAAGAGACCCAGTACTTC	CASSRGADQETQYF
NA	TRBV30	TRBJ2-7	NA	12	TGTGCCTGGAGTGTAACGGACTACGAGCAGTACTTC	CAWSVTDYEQYF
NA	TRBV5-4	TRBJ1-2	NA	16	TGTGCCAGCAGCTACCTAGCTGGACGGTCGAAGGGTGGCTACACCTTC	CASSYLAGRSKGGYTF
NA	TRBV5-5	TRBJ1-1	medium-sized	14	TGTGCCAGCAGTCATTACGACTGGAACACTGAAGCTTTCTTT	CASSHYDWNTEAFF
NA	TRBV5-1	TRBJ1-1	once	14	TGCGCCAGCAGCCCCAATCAGGTATCCACTGAAGCTTTCTTT	CASSPNQVSTEAFF
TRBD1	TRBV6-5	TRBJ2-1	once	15	TGTGCCAGCAGTTCCGACAGGGGATCCTACAATGAGCAGTTCTTC	CASSSDRGSYNEQFF
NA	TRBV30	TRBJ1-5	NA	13	TGTGCCTGGAGTGGGGGGGAAAATCAGCCCCAGCATTTT	CAWSGGENQPQHF
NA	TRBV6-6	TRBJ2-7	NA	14	TGTGCCAGCAGCCGGGGCGGACCCCCCTACGAGCAGTACTTC	CASSRGGPPYEQYF